The clone carrying this TCR beta chain was recorded a few times. The data are from a study of T-cell reconstitution after alpha-beta-depleted transplantation in children. Preparing the TCRbeta library involved the use of unique molecular identifiers. TCRdb reanalysed the PCR reads using MiXCR and keeps one entry per CDR3 protein. The table records a few hundred thousand distinct CDR3 sequences, just over 20% of them present only once. J gave up 5 bases and V 4 bases, and 5 bases lay outside the gene matches. The germline CDR1 and CDR2 sequences are SGHRS and YFSETQ. The CDR3 consists of 14 residues. The sequencing used PBMCs from the stem cell graft donor, collected from the stem cell graft. The source is a human donor who donated a stem cell graft to a child with acute myeloid leukemia. J is TRBJ2-7 and V is TRBV5-1; 11 bases line up with TRBD1. CDR3 sequence reads: CASSEGQGVHEQYF. The CDR3 DNA reads as TGCGCCAGCAGCGAGGGACAGGGGGTGCACGAGCAGTACTTC.